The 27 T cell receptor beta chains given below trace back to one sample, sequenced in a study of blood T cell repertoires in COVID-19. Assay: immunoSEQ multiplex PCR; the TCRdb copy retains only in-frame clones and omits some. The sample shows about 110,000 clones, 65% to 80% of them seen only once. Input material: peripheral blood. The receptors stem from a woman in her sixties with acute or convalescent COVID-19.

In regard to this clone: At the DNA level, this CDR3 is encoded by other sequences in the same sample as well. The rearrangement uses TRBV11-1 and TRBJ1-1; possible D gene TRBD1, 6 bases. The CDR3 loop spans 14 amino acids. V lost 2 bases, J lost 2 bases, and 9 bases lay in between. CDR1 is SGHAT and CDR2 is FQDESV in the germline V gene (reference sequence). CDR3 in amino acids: CASSLTDRNTEAFF. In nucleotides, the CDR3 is TGTGCCAGCAGCTTAACGGACAGAAACACTGAAGCTTTCTTT.

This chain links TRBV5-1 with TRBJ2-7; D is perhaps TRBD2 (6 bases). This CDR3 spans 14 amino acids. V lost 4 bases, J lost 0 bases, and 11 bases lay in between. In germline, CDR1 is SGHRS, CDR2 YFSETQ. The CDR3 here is CASSESGYSYEQYF. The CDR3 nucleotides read TGCGCCAGCAGCGAGAGCGGGTACTCCTACGAGCAGTACTTC.

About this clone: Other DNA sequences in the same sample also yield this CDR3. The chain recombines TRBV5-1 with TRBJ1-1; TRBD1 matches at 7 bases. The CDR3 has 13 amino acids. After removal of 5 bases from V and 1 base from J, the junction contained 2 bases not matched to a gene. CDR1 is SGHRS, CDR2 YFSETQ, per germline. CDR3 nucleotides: TGCGCCAGCAGTCGACAGGGGAACACTGAAGCTTTCTTT. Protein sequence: CASSRQGNTEAFF. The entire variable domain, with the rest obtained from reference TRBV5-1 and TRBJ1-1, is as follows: KAGVTQTPRYLIKTRGQQVTLSCSPISGHRSVSWYQQTPGQGLQFLFEYFSETQRNKGNFPGRFSGRQFSNSRSEMNVSTLELGDSALYLCASSRQGNTEAFFGQGTRLTVV.

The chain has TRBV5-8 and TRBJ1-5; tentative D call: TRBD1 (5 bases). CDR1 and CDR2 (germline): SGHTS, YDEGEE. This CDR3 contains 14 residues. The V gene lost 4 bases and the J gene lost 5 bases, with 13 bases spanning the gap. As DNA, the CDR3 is TGTGCCAGCAGCCCAGACAGTAGTTATCAGCCCCAGCATTTT. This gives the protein CASSPDSSYQPQHF.

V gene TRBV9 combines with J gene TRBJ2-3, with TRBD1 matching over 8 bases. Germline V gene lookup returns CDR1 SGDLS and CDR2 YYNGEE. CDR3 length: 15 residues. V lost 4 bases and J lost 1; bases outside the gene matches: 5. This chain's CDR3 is CASSLGQGGTDTQYF. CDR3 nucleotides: TGTGCCAGCAGCCTCGGACAGGGCGGCACAGATACGCAGTATTTT.

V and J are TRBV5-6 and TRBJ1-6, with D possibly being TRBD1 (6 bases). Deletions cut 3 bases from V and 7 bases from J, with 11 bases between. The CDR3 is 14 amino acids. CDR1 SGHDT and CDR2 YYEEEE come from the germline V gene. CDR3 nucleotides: TGTGCCAGCAGCTCGCAGGGGCTCAATTCACCCCTCCACTTT. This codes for CASSSQGLNSPLHF.

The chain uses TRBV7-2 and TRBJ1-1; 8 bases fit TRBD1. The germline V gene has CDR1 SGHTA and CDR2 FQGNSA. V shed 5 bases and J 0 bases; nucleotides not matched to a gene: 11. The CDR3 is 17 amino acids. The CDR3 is CASSQRGQGTMNTEAFF. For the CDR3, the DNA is TGTGCCAGCAGCCAACGAGGACAGGGCACCATGAACACTGAAGCTTTCTTT.

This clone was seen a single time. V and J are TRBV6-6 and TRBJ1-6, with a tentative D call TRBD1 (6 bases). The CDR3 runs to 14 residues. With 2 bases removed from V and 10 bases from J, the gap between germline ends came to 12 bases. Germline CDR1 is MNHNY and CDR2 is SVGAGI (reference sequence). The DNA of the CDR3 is TGTGCCAGCAGTTACGCATCAGGGGAGTCACCCCTCCACTTT. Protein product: CASSYASGESPLHF.

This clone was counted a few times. CDR3 loop: CASKRQVTSYEQYF. CDR3 sequence (DNA): TGTGCCAGCAAACGACAGGTTACTTCCTACGAGCAGTACTTC. The chain links TRBV28 to TRBJ2-7; perhaps TRBD1 as D (6 bases). CDR1 and CDR2 from the germline V gene are MDHEN and SYDVKM. The germline V and J ends were trimmed by 7 bases and 1 base, with 14 bases remaining between them. CDR3 length equals 14 residues.

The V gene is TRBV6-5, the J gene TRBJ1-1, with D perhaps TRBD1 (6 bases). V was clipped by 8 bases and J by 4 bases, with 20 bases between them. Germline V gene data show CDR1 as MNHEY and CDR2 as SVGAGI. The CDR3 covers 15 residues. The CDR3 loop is CASLPRGQGGTEAFF. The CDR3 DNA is TGTGCCAGCCTCCCGCGGGGGCAGGGTGGCACTGAAGCTTTCTTT.

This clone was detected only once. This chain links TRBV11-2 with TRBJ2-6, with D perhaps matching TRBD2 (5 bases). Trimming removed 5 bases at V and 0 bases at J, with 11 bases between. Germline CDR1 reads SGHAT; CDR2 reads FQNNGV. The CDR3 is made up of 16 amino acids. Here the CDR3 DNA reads TGTGCCAGCAGCCGAGGGCCGATCTCTGGGGCCAACGTCCTGACTTTC. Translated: CASSRGPISGANVLTF. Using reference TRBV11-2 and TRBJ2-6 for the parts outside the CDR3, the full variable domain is EAGVAQSPRYKIIEKRQSVAFWCNPISGHATLYWYQQILGQGPKLLIQFQNNGVVDDSQLPKDRFSAERLKGVDSTLKIQPAKLEDSAVYLCASSRGPISGANVLTFGAGSRLTVL.

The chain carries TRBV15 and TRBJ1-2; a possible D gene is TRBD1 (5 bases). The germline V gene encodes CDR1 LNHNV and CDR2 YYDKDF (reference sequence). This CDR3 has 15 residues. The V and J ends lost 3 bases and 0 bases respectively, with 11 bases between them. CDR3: CATSRGGTANYGYTF. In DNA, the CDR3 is TGTGCCACCAGCAGGGGGGGGACGGCTAACTATGGCTACACCTTC.

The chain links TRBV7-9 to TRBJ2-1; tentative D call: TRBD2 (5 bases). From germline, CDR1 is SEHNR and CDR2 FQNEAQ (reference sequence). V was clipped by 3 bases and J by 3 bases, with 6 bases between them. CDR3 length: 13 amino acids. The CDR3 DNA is TGTGCCAGCAGCTTCCGGGGCTACAATGAGCAGTTCTTC. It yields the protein CASSFRGYNEQFF.

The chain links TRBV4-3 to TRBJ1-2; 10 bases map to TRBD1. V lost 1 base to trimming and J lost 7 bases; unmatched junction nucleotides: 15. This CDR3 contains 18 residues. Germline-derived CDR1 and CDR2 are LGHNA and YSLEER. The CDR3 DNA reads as TGCGCCAGCAGCCAAGTTGTATTCAAAGGGACAGGGGACGCTGGCTACACCTTC. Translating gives CASSQVVFKGTGDAGYTF.

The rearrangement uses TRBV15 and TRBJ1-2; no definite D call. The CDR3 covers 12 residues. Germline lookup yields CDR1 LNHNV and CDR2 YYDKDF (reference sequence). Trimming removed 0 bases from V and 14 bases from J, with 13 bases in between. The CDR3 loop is CATSREVGEETF. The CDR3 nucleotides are TGTGCCACCAGCAGAGAGGTCGGGGAAGAGACCTTC.

The CDR3 nucleotides read TGTGCCAGCAGTTTAAAATCAGTTGCCCTCTCTGGGGCCAACGTCCTGACTTTC. Encoded protein: CASSLKSVALSGANVLTF. The chain has TRBV27 and TRBJ2-6; D unclear. V lost 2 bases and J lost 0, with 14 bases in between. The CDR3 is made up of 18 amino acids. Germline V lookup: CDR1 MNHEY, CDR2 SMNVEV (reference sequence).

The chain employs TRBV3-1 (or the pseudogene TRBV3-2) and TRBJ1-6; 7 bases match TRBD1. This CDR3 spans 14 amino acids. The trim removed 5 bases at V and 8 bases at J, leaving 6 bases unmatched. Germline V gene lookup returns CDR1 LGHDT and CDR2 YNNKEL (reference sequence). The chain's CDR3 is CASSAGQRDSPLHF. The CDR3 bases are TGTGCCAGCAGCGCGGGACAGAGGGATTCACCCCTCCACTTT.

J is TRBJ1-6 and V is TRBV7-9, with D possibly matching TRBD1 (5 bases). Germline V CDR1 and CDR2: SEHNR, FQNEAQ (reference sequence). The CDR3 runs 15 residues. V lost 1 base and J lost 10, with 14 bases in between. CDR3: CASSLDLATGSPLHF. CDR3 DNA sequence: TGTGCCAGCAGCTTAGATCTTGCAACAGGCTCACCCCTCCACTTT.

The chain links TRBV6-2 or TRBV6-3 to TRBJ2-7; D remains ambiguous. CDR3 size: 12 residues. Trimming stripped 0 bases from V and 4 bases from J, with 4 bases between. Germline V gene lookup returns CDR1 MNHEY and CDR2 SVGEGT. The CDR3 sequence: CASSYSTYEQYF. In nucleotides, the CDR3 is TGTGCCAGCAGTTACTCGACATACGAGCAGTACTTC.

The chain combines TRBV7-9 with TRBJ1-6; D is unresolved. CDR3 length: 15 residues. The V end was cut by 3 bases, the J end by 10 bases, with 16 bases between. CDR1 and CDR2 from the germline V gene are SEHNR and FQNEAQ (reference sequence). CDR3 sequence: CASSLDSSWNSPLHF. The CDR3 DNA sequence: TGTGCCAGCAGCTTGGACTCCAGTTGGAACTCACCCCTCCACTTT.

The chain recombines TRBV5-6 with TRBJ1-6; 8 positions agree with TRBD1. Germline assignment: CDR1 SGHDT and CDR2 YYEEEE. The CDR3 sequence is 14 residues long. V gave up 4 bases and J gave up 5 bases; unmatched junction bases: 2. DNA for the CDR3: TGTGCCAGCAGCAGGACAGGGAATAATTCACCCCTCCACTTT. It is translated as CASSRTGNNSPLHF.

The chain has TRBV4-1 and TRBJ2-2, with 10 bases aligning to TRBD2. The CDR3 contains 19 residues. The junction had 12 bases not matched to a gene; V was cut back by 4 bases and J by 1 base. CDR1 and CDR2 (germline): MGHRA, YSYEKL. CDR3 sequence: CASSRDTRRLAGNTGELFF. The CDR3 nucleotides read TGCGCCAGCAGCCGAGATACCCGGAGACTAGCGGGGAACACCGGGGAGCTGTTTTTT.

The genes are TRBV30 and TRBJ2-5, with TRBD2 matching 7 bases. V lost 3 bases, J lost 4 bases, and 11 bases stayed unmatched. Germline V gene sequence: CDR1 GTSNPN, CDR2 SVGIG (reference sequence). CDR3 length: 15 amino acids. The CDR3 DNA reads TGTGCCTGGAGGGGAGCGGGGACCAGGGCAGAGACCCAGTACTTC. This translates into CAWRGAGTRAETQYF.

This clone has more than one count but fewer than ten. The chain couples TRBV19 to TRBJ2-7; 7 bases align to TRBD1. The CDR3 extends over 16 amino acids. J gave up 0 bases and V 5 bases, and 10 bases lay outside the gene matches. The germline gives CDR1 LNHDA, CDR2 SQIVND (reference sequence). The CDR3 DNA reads TGTGCCAGTAGTCCCAAGGGGACAGCCCGCTCCTACGAGCAGTACTTC. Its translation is CASSPKGTARSYEQYF. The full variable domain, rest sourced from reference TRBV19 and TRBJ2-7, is DGGITQSPKYLFRKEGQNVTLSCEQNLNHDAMYWYRQDPGQGLRLIYYSQIVNDFQKGDIAEGYSVSREKKESFPLTVTSAQKNPTAFYLCASSPKGTARSYEQYFGPGTRLTVT.

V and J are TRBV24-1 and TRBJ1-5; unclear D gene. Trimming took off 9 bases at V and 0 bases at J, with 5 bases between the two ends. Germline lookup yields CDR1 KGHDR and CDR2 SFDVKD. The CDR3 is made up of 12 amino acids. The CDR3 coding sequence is TGTGCCACCCAGAATAGCAATCAGCCCCAGCATTTT. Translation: CATQNSNQPQHF.

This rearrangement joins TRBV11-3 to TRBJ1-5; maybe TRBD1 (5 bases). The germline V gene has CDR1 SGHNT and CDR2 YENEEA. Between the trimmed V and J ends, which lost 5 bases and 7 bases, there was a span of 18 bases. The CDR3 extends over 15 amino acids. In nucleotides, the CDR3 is TGTGCCAGCAGCCGCAGGGATTTAAGACGACAGCCCCAGCATTTT. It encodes CASSRRDLRRQPQHF.

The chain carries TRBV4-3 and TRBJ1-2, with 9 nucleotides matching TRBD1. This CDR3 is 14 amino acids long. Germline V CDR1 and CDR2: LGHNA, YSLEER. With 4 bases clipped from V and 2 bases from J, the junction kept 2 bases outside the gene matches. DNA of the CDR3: TGCGCCAGCAGCCCCGGGACAGGGAACTATGGCTACACCTTC. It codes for CASSPGTGNYGYTF.